These 15 T cell receptor beta chains originate from one sample sequenced in a study of CD8 T cells in Susac syndrome. Random-hexamer reverse transcription was applied to roughly 0.5 to 1 ug RNA. TCRdb passed the immunoSEQ multiplex PCR reads through MiXCR, listing each CDR3 protein once. The sample shows more than 200,000 distinct CDR3 sequences, approximately 94% of them seen only once. The specimen was CD4+ T cells from PBMCs. The source is a human donor with Susac syndrome.

This chain uses TRBV19 with TRBJ2-5, with 7 bases identical to TRBD1. This CDR3 is built from 12 residues. Germline V CDR1 and CDR2: LNHDA, SQIVND (reference sequence). V was clipped by 6 bases and J by 6 bases; unmatched bases: 4. The CDR3 sequence is CASRTGTKTQYF. The CDR3 DNA is TGTGCCAGTAGGACAGGGACCAAGACCCAGTACTTC.

The V call is TRBV6-5, the J call TRBJ2-7; 8 bases line up with TRBD1. CDR3 length: 14 amino acids. J gave up 2 bases and V 11 bases, and 11 bases lay outside the gene matches. Germline CDR1 reads MNHEY; CDR2 reads SVGAGI. In DNA form, the CDR3 reads TGTGCCTCCGCCAGGACAGGGATTACCTACGAGCAGTACTTC. This encodes CASARTGITYEQYF.

The V and J genes are TRBV5-1 and TRBJ2-5, with 7 bases lining up with TRBD2. V dropped 4 bases and J dropped 7; count of bases not matched to a gene: 13. This CDR3 is built from 15 residues. In germline, CDR1 is SGHRS, CDR2 YFSETQ. The CDR3 protein is CASSQEAGNTGTQYF. Here the CDR3 DNA reads TGCGCCAGCAGCCAAGAAGCGGGGAATACGGGGACCCAGTACTTC.

This sequence joins TRBV6-2 or TRBV6-3 and TRBJ1-5; possible D gene TRBD1, 6 bases. The V and J ends lost 2 bases and 2 bases respectively, with 10 bases between them. The CDR3 runs to 15 residues. Germline loops: CDR1 MNHEY, CDR2 SVGEGT. The CDR3: CASSYTGMGNQPQHF. The CDR3 region has the DNA TGTGCCAGCAGTTACACAGGGATGGGCAATCAGCCCCAGCATTTT.

The V gene is TRBV11-2, the J gene TRBJ2-6; TRBD1 agrees at 8 bases. J was trimmed by 2 bases and V by 5 bases; bases with no gene match: 8. The CDR3 covers 17 residues. From germline, CDR1 is SGHAT and CDR2 FQNNGV. CDR3 nucleotide sequence: TGTGCCAGCAGCACCCGGACAGGGAAGGCTGGGGCCAACGTCCTGACTTTC. Amino acid sequence: CASSTRTGKAGANVLTF. Using reference TRBV11-2 and TRBJ2-6 for the parts outside the CDR3, the full variable domain is EAGVAQSPRYKIIEKRQSVAFWCNPISGHATLYWYQQILGQGPKLLIQFQNNGVVDDSQLPKDRFSAERLKGVDSTLKIQPAKLEDSAVYLCASSTRTGKAGANVLTFGAGSRLTVL.

V and J are TRBV29-1 and TRBJ2-5; either TRBD1 or TRBD2 may fit D (5 bases each). V lost 3 bases, J lost 6 bases, and 11 bases lay in between. Germline CDR1 reads SQVTM; CDR2 reads ANQGSEA. The CDR3 spans 12 residues. The CDR3 region is CSVDEGRKTQYF. As DNA, the CDR3 is TGCAGCGTTGACGAGGGGAGAAAGACCCAGTACTTC. The whole variable domain, filled in from reference TRBV29-1 and TRBJ2-5, reads SAVISQKPSRDICQRGTSLTIQCQVDSQVTMMFWYRQQPGQSLTLIATANQGSEATYESGFVIDKFPISRPNLTFSTLTVSNMSPEDSSIYLCSVDEGRKTQYFGPGTRLLVL.

V is TRBV7-6 and J is TRBJ2-7; D might be TRBD1 (6 bases). In germline, CDR1 is SGHVS, CDR2 FNYEAQ. CDR3 size: 17 residues. With 1 base removed from V and 0 bases from J, the gap between germline ends came to 16 bases. In DNA form, the CDR3 reads TGTGCCAGCAGCTTAGGCTTCAGGGGAGAGAGCTCCTACGAGCAGTACTTC. It codes for CASSLGFRGESSYEQYF.

The chain uses TRBV18 and TRBJ2-7; D gene uncertain. The V end lost 0 bases, the J end lost 3 bases, and 12 bases lay between the germline ends. The germline gives CDR1 KGHSH, CDR2 LQKENI. The CDR3 is 15 amino acids. The CDR3, as DNA: TGTGCCAGCTCACCACCGGTAGGGCCGAACTACGAGCAGTACTTC. Residues: CASSPPVGPNYEQYF.

This chain connects TRBV3-1 to TRBJ2-3; 12 nucleotides match TRBD2. After removal of 4 bases from V and 3 bases from J, the junction contained 5 bases not matched to a gene. In germline, CDR1 is LGHDT, CDR2 YNNKEL (reference sequence). The CDR3 is 16 residues long. The chain's CDR3 is CASSLRLAGDTDTQYF. CDR3 sequence (DNA): TGTGCCAGCAGCCTCCGACTAGCGGGGGATACAGATACGCAGTATTTT.

This clonotype occurred once. The chain uses TRBV20-1 and TRBJ2-7; tentatively, D is TRBD1 (6 bases). Deletions cut 4 bases from V and 0 bases from J, with 13 bases between. The CDR3 sequence is 14 residues long. Germline-derived CDR1 and CDR2 are DFQATT and SNEGSKA (reference sequence). For the CDR3, the DNA is TGCAGTGCTACCCGGGCAGGGGTCTCCTACGAGCAGTACTTC. Its translation is CSATRAGVSYEQYF.

This sequence joins TRBV12-3 or TRBV12-4 and TRBJ1-1, with D possibly being TRBD1 (6 bases). This CDR3 has 13 amino acids. The V end was cut by 5 bases, the J end by 5 bases, with 12 bases between. CDR3 coding DNA: TGTGCCAGCAGTACAGGGTTCGGGACTGAAGCTTTCTTT. Translation gives CASSTGFGTEAFF.

J is TRBJ1-2 and V is TRBV30; D not resolved. Trimming removed 1 base from V and 7 bases from J, with 10 bases in between. The CDR3 length is 12 residues. From germline, CDR1 is GTSNPN and CDR2 SVGIG (reference sequence). The CDR3 here is CAWSENGVGYTF. CDR3 DNA: TGTGCCTGGAGTGAGAATGGGGTTGGCTACACCTTC.

The chain carries TRBV27 and TRBJ1-5; a weak D match, TRBD1 (6 bases). V was pared by 4 bases and J by 0 bases, with 10 bases between. This CDR3 spans 15 amino acids. Germline V gene sequence: CDR1 MNHEY, CDR2 SMNVEV (reference sequence). The CDR3 nucleotides are TGTGCCAGCAGTTGGGCACAGGGTAGCAATCAGCCCCAGCATTTT. Translation: CASSWAQGSNQPQHF.

The chain combines TRBV18 with TRBJ2-5; TRBD1 matches at 7 bases. The CDR3 covers 15 residues. CDR1 KGHSH and CDR2 LQKENI come from the germline V gene. Trimming at V came to 0 bases and at J to 4 bases, leaving 5 bases not matched to a gene. CDR3 coding DNA: TGTGCCAGCTCACCACCCCGACAGGGAGTAGAGACCCAGTACTTC. This sequence encodes CASSPPRQGVETQYF.

Here the CDR3 DNA reads TGTGCCAGCAGTGACCAGGGGGATGACAATGAGCAGTTCTTC. Amino acid sequence: CASSDQGDDNEQFF. The chain joins TRBV6-4 to TRBJ2-1; 7 positions agree with TRBD1. The length of the CDR3 is 14 residues. The germline V gene encodes CDR1 MRHNA and CDR2 SNTAGT. J was trimmed by 5 bases and V by 2 bases; bases with no gene match: 3.